What follows is one TCR beta chain and its context. Its specificity is unknown. This sample is part of a study of cytomegalovirus exposure and HLA in healthy donors. About the research overall: An analysis done earlier identified some 120 million unique TCR beta sequences from about 179 million T cells. Study conclusions and caveats: Later examination showed HLA-associated TCR beta chains had greater clonal expansion than equally common others. HLA restriction was apparent for most CMV-associated TCR beta chains in a later analysis.

The germline V gene has CDR1 SNHLY and CDR2 FYNNEI. V lost 3 bases and J lost 4; bases outside the gene matches: 20. CDR3 size: 19 residues. The PCR employed 60 Vbeta primers together with 13 Jbeta primers. TCRdb's table, derived via immunoSEQ multiplex PCR, lists solely in-frame clones and lacks some. Among about 110,000 clones listed, about 16% were seen once. Sequencing was done on a sample of PBMCs. The receptor was isolated from a woman aged 18-29 years in good health and CMV-seronegative. The chain carries TRBV2 and TRBJ1-2; 7 bases are a match to TRBD1. CDR3 bases: TGTGCCAGCAGTGATGGGACAGCTTATCCCAGGCCTGAGGCCTATGGCTACACCTTC. This sequence encodes CASSDGTAYPRPEAYGYTF.